The 4 T cell receptor beta chains below all came from one sample that was sequenced in a study of T cell clones after liver transplantation. Only in-frame clones appear in the TCRdb table, and some are missing; sequencing was by immunoSEQ multiplex PCR. Of just over 80,000 clones in the sample, about 82% were seen once. The sample was CD4+ T cells from blood, taken 46 months after liver transplant. The receptors were gathered from a human patient who received a liver transplant. Some T cells may have come from the graft donor.

V usage is TRBV19 and J usage is TRBJ1-4; 9 bases line up with TRBD1. This CDR3 is 17 amino acids long. The trim removed 8 bases at V and 0 bases at J, leaving 10 bases unmatched. Per the germline V gene, CDR1 is LNHDA and CDR2 is SQIVND (reference sequence). The CDR3 region has the DNA TGTGCCAGTGTCGACAGGGGGAACCCCACAACTAATGAAAAACTGTTTTTT. Its translation is CASVDRGNPTTNEKLFF.

This sequence joins TRBV27 and TRBJ1-2; 9 bases map to TRBD1. There are 15 residues in the CDR3. Germline lookup yields CDR1 MNHEY and CDR2 SMNVEV (reference sequence). J gave up 6 bases and V 4 bases, and 9 bases lay outside the gene matches. As DNA, the CDR3 is TGTGCCAGCAGTTCCTACGGGACAGGGTACAATGGCTACACCTTC. Protein: CASSSYGTGYNGYTF.

This chain links TRBV2 with TRBJ2-1; D remains ambiguous. V dropped 8 bases and J dropped 8 bases, with 16 bases sitting between them. The CDR3 length is 13 residues. Germline V gene data show CDR1 as SNHLY and CDR2 as FYNNEI. CDR3 sequence (DNA): TGTGCCAGCGGGTTGGAGTCGGGCCATGAGCAGTTCTTC. Its translation is CASGLESGHEQFF.

This clone occurred once. The chain links TRBV7-2 to TRBJ1-5; a weak D match, TRBD1 (5 bases). This CDR3 is built from 15 residues. Trimming pared 6 bases from V and 1 base from J, leaving 13 bases between. Germline CDR1 reads SGHTA; CDR2 reads FQGNSA. This CDR3 is CASSSGSASNQPQHF. The CDR3 nucleotides are TGTGCCAGCAGTTCAGGGTCGGCGAGCAATCAGCCCCAGCATTTT.